A selection of T cell receptor beta chains follows, all from one sample in a study of high-grade serous ovarian cancer treatment subgroups. Data came from immunoSEQ multiplex PCR; TCRdb stores just in-frame clones and leaves some out. Among 2,500 to 3,500 clones listed, roughly 59% were seen once. The sequenced sample was tumor tissue. The source is a human donor with high-grade serous ovarian cancer. Both conserved end residues are part of each CDR3. D genes are given only for firm matches. Rows give clone size only sometimes, using once, few, many, or a class for an expanded clone.

-	TRBJ2-1	-	TRBV7-3	CASSDDSTEQFF	TGTGCCAGCAGCGATGATTCAACCGAGCAGTTCTTC
-	TRBJ2-7	-	TRBV4-1	CASSLGGYEQYF	TGTGCCAGCAGCTTAGGCGGCTACGAGCAGTACTTC
TRBD2	TRBJ2-1	once	TRBV5-4	CASWLERELTNEQFF	TGTGCCAGCTGGTTAGAGCGGGAGTTAACCAATGAGCAGTTCTTC
TRBD2	TRBJ2-1	-	TRBV10-2	CAIDGLAGGFGYNEQFF	TGCGCCATCGACGGACTAGCGGGAGGATTCGGCTACAATGAGCAGTTCTTC
TRBD1	TRBJ2-1	few	TRBV9	CASSATGVQNEQFF	TGTGCCAGCAGCGCGACAGGGGTACAGAATGAGCAGTTCTTC
TRBD1	TRBJ1-5	-	TRBV19	CASTSGDRGVNQPQHF	TGTGCCAGTACCTCCGGGGACAGGGGTGTGAATCAGCCCCAGCATTTT
TRBD1	TRBJ1-5	-	TRBV7-8	CASTEGAAGYNHPQHF	TGTGCCAGCACCGAGGGGGCGGCGGGCTACAATCATCCCCAGCATTTT
-	TRBJ1-5	few	TRBV19	CASSIDLTSNQPQHF	TGTGCCAGTAGTATAGATTTGACTTCCAATCAGCCCCAGCATTTT
TRBD1	TRBJ2-5	few	TRBV7-7	CASSLEGQGRETQYF	TGTGCTAGCAGCTTGGAGGGACAGGGCCGAGAGACCCAGTACTTC
-	TRBJ1-5	-	TRBV6-1	CASTVGGSNQPQHF	TGTGCCAGCACTGTTGGGGGTAGCAATCAGCCCCAGCATTTT
TRBD1	TRBJ2-7	-	TRBV5-4	CASQRDSRREQYF	TGTGCCAGCCAACGGGACAGTCGCAGGGAGCAGTACTTC
-	TRBJ1-1	-	TRBV7-2	CASSLVGGVTEAFF	TGTGCCAGCAGCTTAGTCGGGGGGGTCACTGAAGCTTTCTTT
TRBD2	TRBJ2-7	-	TRBV7-2	CASGRTSGELYEQYF	TGTGCCAGCGGCAGGACTAGCGGGGAACTCTACGAGCAGTACTTC